The sequence of this T cell receptor beta chain was determined in a study of T-cell reconstitution after alpha-beta-depleted transplantation in children. Study outcomes and limitations: Some patients owed their high day-60 TCRbeta diversity to surviving recipient T cells and thymic progenitors. In patients about two months after transplant, alpha-beta T cells reportedly arose from several hundred expanded graft clones. The main origin of T-cell counts and diversity one year after transplant was newly produced T cells.

This CDR3 is built from 17 residues. Germline CDR1 reads SGHVS; CDR2 reads FQNEAQ. The V gene lost 1 base and the J gene lost 0 bases, with 13 bases spanning the gap. For TCRbeta, the library was prepared with unique molecular identifiers. Using its own MiXCR run on the PCR reads, TCRdb lists one record per CDR3 protein. The sample yields fewer than 35,000 distinct CDR3 sequences, about 6.8% seen once. This clonotype was counted at least ten times. Antigen: not known. The V and J genes are TRBV7-8 and TRBJ2-1; D uncertain. This TCR came from a child less than two years old who had a stem cell transplant for acute myeloid leukemia, so the T cells may come from the graft donor. Sequences were derived from peripheral blood, sampled 60 days after TCRalphabeta/CD19-depleted stem cell transplant. The DNA of the CDR3 is TGTGCCAGCAGCTTAGAAAGTGGGCGGCACTCCTACAATGAGCAGTTCTTC. It codes for CASSLESGRHSYNEQFF. Complete variable domain (other parts from reference TRBV7-8 and TRBJ2-1): GAGVSQSPRYKVAKRGQDVALRCDPISGHVSLFWYQQALGQGPEFLTYFQNEAQLDKSGLPSDRFFAERPEGSVSTLKIQRTQQEDSAVYLCASSLESGRHSYNEQFFGPGTRLTVL.